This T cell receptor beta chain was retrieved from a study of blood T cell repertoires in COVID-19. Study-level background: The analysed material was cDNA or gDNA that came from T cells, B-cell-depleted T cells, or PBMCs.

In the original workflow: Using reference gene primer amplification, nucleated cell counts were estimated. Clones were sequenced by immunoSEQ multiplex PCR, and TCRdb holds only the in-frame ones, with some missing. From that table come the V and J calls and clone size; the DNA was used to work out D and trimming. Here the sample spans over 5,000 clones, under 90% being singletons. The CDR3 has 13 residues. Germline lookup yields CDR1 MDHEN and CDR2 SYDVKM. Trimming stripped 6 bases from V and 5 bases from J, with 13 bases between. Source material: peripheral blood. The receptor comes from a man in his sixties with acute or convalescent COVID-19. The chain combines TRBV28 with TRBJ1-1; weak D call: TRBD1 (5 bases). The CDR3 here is CASRGHGGTEAFF. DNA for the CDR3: TGTGCCAGCAGGGGCCATGGGGGGACTGAAGCTTTCTTT.